This T cell receptor (beta chain) was captured by sequencing in a study of T cell responses to AZD1222 COVID-19 vaccine. Study background: The study pooled second doses at about 4 or about 12 weeks. General study findings and limits: Just a handful of AZD1222 recipients were seropositive at baseline. Regions 160-218 and 743-854 held dominance among vaccine-associated CD4 TCRs, which spanned spike.

The length of the CDR3 is 14 residues. Germline-derived CDR1 and CDR2 are LNHDA and SQIVND (reference sequence). Deletions cut 1 base from V and 10 bases from J, with 14 bases between. TCRdb's table, derived via immunoSEQ multiplex PCR, lists solely in-frame clones and lacks some. The sample lists roughly 60,000 clones, around 90% seen once, with 4% to 5% in the top ten. A remark on this clone: No antigen is known for it.

The source was peripheral blood, collected on day 0 of AZD1222 vaccination. The origin of this receptor is an adult in good health. The chain uses TRBV19 and TRBJ1-5; D is possibly TRBD1 (5 bases). CDR3: CASSIVGTPGPQHF. Here the CDR3 DNA reads TGTGCCAGTAGTATAGTAGGGACTCCGGGTCCCCAGCATTTT.